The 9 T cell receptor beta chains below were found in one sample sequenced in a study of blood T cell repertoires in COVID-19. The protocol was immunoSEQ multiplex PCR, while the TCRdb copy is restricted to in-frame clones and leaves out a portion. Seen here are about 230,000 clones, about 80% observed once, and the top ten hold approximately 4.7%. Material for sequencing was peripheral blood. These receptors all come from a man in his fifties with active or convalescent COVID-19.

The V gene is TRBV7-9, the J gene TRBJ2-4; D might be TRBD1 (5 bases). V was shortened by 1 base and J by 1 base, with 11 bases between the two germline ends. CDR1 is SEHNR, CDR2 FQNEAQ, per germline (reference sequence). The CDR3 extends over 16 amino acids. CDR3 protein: CASSLGGAGAKNIQYF. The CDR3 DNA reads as TGTGCCAGCAGCTTAGGTGGGGCCGGGGCCAAAAACATTCAGTACTTC.

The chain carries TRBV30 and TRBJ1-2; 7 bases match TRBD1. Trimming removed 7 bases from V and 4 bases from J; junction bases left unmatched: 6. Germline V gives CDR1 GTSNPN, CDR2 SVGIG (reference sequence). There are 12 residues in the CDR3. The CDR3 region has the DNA TGTGCCTCGACAGGGACGTCCTATGGCTACACCTTC. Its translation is CASTGTSYGYTF. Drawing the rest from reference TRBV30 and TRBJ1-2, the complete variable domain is SQTIHQWPATLVQPVGSPLSLECTVEGTSNPNLYWYRQAAGRGLQLLFYSVGIGQISSEVPQNLSASRPQDRQFILSSKKLLLSDSGFYLCASTGTSYGYTFGSGTRLTVV.

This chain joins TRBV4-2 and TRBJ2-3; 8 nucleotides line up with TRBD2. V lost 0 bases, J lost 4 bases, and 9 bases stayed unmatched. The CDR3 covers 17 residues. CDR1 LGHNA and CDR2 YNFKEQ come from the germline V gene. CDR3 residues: CASSQEGSGEPADTQYF. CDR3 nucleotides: TGTGCCAGCAGCCAAGAAGGTAGCGGGGAACCAGCAGATACGCAGTATTTT.

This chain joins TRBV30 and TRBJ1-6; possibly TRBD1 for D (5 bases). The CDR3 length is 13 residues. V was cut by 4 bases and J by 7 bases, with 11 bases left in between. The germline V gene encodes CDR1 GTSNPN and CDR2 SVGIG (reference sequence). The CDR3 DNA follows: TGTGCCTGGACCGCCCAGGGCAATTCACCCCTCCACTTT. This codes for CAWTAQGNSPLHF.

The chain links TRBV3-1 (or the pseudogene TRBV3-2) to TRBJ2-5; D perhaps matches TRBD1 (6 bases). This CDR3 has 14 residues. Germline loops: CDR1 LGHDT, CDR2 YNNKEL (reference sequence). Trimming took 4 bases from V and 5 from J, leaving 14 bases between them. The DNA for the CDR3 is TGTGCCAGCAGCCCCGGTTCCCAGGGGGAGACCCAGTACTTC. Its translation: CASSPGSQGETQYF.

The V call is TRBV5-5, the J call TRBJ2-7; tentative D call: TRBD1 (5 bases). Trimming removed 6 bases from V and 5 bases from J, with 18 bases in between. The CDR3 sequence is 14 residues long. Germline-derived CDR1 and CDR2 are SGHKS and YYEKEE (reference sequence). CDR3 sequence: CASTLVPGWDEQYF. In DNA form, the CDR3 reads TGTGCCAGCACCCTTGTCCCAGGGTGGGACGAGCAGTACTTC.

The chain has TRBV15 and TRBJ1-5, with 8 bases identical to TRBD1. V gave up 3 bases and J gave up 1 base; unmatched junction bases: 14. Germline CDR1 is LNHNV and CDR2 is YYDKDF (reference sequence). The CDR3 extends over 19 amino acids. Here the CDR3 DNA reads TGTGCCACCAGCAGGGACTGGGGCAGGGGGCTGGGGAGCAATCAGCCCCAGCATTTT. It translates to CATSRDWGRGLGSNQPQHF.

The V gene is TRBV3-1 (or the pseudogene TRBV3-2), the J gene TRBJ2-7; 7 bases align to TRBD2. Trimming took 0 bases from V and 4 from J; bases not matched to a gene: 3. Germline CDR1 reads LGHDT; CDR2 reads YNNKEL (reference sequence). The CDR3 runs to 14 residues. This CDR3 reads CASSQEGGGYEQYF. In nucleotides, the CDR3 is TGTGCCAGCAGCCAAGAAGGCGGGGGTTACGAGCAGTACTTC.

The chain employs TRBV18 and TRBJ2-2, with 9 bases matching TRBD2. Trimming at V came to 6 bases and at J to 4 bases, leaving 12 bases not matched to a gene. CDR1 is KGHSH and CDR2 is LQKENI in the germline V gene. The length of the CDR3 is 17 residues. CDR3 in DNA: TGTGCCAGCTCCCGGGCCAATAGCGGGGGTTCCACCGGGGAGCTGTTTTTT. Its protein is CASSRANSGGSTGELFF.